This T cell receptor (beta chain) was recovered during a study of T cell repertoires in cytomegalovirus infection. Study as a whole: HLA-B-restricted CMV epitopes that are well studied were used alongside recently identified HLA-C-restricted ones. General study results and limits: The ex vivo response was dominated by HLA-C-restricted CMV-specific TCR beta clonotypes.

J was trimmed by 3 bases and V by 2 bases; bases with no gene match: 11. This CDR3 has 18 residues. The germline gives CDR1 MNHEY, CDR2 SVGEGT. About this clonotype: No antigen is known for it.

A single record per CDR3 protein comes from TCRdb applying MiXCR to the reads. The table lists tens of thousands of distinct CDR3 sequences, roughly a fifth of them singletons. This TCR was recovered from a human donor in good health (CMV status not recorded). Some clones in this sample may be carry-over from other donors' samples. The sequenced sample was CD8+ T cells from cultured PBMCs, obtained from culture after CMV antigen stimulation. The chain is built from TRBV6-2 or TRBV6-3 and TRBJ1-1; 11 nucleotides align to TRBD1. The CDR3 loop is CASSYLRTGGLGHTEAFF. Written as DNA, the CDR3 is TGTGCCAGCAGTTACCTCCGGACAGGGGGCTTGGGGCACACTGAAGCTTTCTTT.